Below, 12 T cell receptor beta chains from the same sample are listed, as sequenced in a study of CD8 T cells in ankylosing spondylitis (dated by TCRdb to 2015 to 2018). Here is what the overall study found, with its caveats: A TCR beta motif of 8 or 9 highly homologous amino acid variants appeared characteristic of blood from ankylosing spondylitis patients.

The antigens of these receptors remain unknown. Libraries were constructed by 5' RACE. The sequencer was an Illumina HiSeq 2500. Clones were called with MiXCR by TCRdb after fastp trimmed the public reads at Q25, and only in-frame beta chains were retained. For every CDR3 protein sequence, its rows merge into one entry that carries the most common genes and DNA. This sample holds roughly 440,000 distinct CDR3 sequences; 17% were observed only once. The ten largest clones take up approximately 0.93% of the sample. Sequenced: blood, either unsorted or a sorted T cell fraction (not recorded which). The receptors originated from a male donor with ankylosing spondylitis.

The chain recombines TRBV6-1 with TRBJ1-3; tentatively, D is TRBD1 (6 bases). This CDR3 region has 15 residues. Trimming cost V 5 bases and J 4 bases, with 15 bases left between them. CDR1 MNHNS and CDR2 SASEGT come from the germline V gene. This chain's CDR3 is CASSLTGHEGNTIYF. CDR3 DNA: TGTGCCAGCAGTCTGACGGGACACGAAGGAAACACCATATATTTT.

The table lists this clonotype with a few counts. This chain connects TRBV5-1 to TRBJ2-7; TRBD1 matches at 7 bases. J gave up 7 bases and V 4 bases, and 8 bases lay outside the gene matches. The germline V gene has CDR1 SGHRS and CDR2 YFSETQ. The CDR3 consists of 13 residues. CDR3 protein: CASSGTGAGEQYF. CDR3 DNA: TGCGCCAGCAGCGGAACAGGGGCAGGAGAGCAGTACTTC.

This clonotype was observed a handful of times. V and J are TRBV6-2 or TRBV6-3 and TRBJ2-1; 11 bases align to TRBD2. CDR3 size: 16 residues. J lost 4 bases, V lost 4 bases, and 6 bases had no gene match. CDR1 is MNHEY, CDR2 SVGEGT, per germline. CDR3 region: CASSWLAGGIYNEQFF. For the CDR3, the DNA is TGTGCCAGCAGTTGGTTAGCGGGAGGGATTTACAATGAGCAGTTCTTC.

This clonotype was recorded a few times. The gene calls are TRBV9 and TRBJ2-3; 13 bases are shared with TRBD2. The germline CDR1 and CDR2 sequences are SGDLS and YYNGEE. The V gene end was trimmed by 3 bases and the J gene end by 4 bases; junction bases not matched to a gene: 5. This CDR3 region has 16 residues. The CDR3 DNA is TGTGCCAGCAGCGAGAAGGGACTAGCGGGATCAGATACGCAGTATTTT. Its protein product is CASSEKGLAGSDTQYF.

This rearrangement joins TRBV6-5 to TRBJ2-5; D might be TRBD1 (6 bases). Germline V CDR1 and CDR2: MNHEY, SVGAGI. The CDR3 loop spans 15 amino acids. The V end was cut by 2 bases, the J end by 5 bases, with 15 bases between. This chain's CDR3 is CASSYVGAVGETQYF. The CDR3 DNA is TGTGCCAGCAGTTACGTGGGGGCAGTTGGGGAGACCCAGTACTTC.

This clonotype turned up a few times. This sequence joins TRBV2 and TRBJ1-2; D is unresolved. The V end was cut by 3 bases, the J end by 3 bases, with 8 bases between. CDR1 is SNHLY and CDR2 is FYNNEI in the germline V gene. The CDR3 spans 13 residues. DNA of the CDR3: TGTGCCAGCAGTGACAGTAATGACTATGGCTACACCTTC. Its translation: CASSDSNDYGYTF.

This chain links TRBV5-1 with TRBJ2-1; TRBD1 is a possible D gene (5 bases). Trimming took 0 bases from V and 9 from J, leaving 13 bases between them. There are 14 residues in the CDR3. Germline values: CDR1 SGHRS, CDR2 YFSETQ. The CDR3 coding sequence is TGCGCCAGCAGCTTGGCCAGACCCGACAGTGAGCAGTTCTTC. Residues: CASSLARPDSEQFF.

This clonotype has a handful of counts. The chain links TRBV3-1 to TRBJ2-1; a weak D match, TRBD1 (6 bases). Germline CDR1 reads LGHDT; CDR2 reads YNNKEL (reference sequence). The CDR3 extends over 15 amino acids. Trimming took 3 bases from V and 2 from J, leaving 11 bases between them. The CDR3 region has the DNA TGTGCCAGCAGCCACCGGGACACCCCCTACAATGAGCAGTTCTTC. Translated, it gives CASSHRDTPYNEQFF.

About this clonotype itself: With a much larger clone just one base away, this may be a read error. Here the CDR3 omits its conserved ending phenylalanine or tryptophan, so a read error is the likely source. J is TRBJ2-3 and V is TRBV12-3 or TRBV12-4; no clear D. The CDR3 length is 13 residues. Trimming left V 6 bases short and J 0 bases short, with 7 bases between. CDR3 sequence reads: CASRSTSTDTQYL. The CDR3, as DNA: TGTGCCAGCAGGTCGACTAGCACAGATACGCAGTATCTT.

This clonotype was observed a handful of times. This sequence joins TRBV5-1 and TRBJ1-1; D unclear. V was trimmed by 4 bases and J by 6 bases, leaving 19 bases between them. Germline lookup yields CDR1 SGHRS and CDR2 YFSETQ. The CDR3 runs 15 residues. The CDR3 is CASSGLSSDGAEAFF. CDR3 bases: TGCGCCAGCAGCGGGCTTTCCAGCGACGGCGCTGAAGCTTTCTTT.

The chain has TRBV18 and TRBJ2-3; D gene uncertain. V lost 3 bases, J lost 2 bases, and 9 bases lay in between. Germline assignment: CDR1 KGHSH and CDR2 LQKENI. CDR3 length equals 14 residues. The CDR3 loop reads CASSPPAITDTQYF. The CDR3 region has the DNA TGTGCCAGCTCACCGCCGGCTATCACAGATACGCAGTATTTT.

In its sample, this clonotype was seen many times. The chain couples TRBV7-3 to TRBJ1-6, with D possibly being TRBD1 (5 bases). The CDR3 length is 16 residues. CDR1 is SGHTA and CDR2 is FQGTGA in the germline V gene. Trimming took off 5 bases at V and 7 bases at J, with 18 bases between the two ends. CDR3 amino acids: CASSAQGPAVNSPLHF. CDR3 DNA: TGTGCCAGCAGCGCCCAGGGTCCCGCCGTGAATTCACCCCTCCACTTT. Supplemented by reference TRBV7-3 and TRBJ1-6, the full variable domain reads GAGVSQTPSNKVTEKGKYVELRCDPISGHTALYWYRQSLGQGPEFLIYFQGTGAADDSGLPNDRFFAVRPEGSVSTLKIQRTERGDSAVYLCASSAQGPAVNSPLHFGNGTRLTVT.